This passage covers 18 T cell receptor beta chains from one sample sequenced in a study of shared clonotypes between healthy human individuals. Libraries were prepared by immunoSEQ multiplex PCR; TCRdb keeps only in-frame clonotypes and omits some of them. The repertoire includes approximately 480,000 clones, about three quarters of them detected once, and under 15% sits in the top ten. Sequenced input: PBMCs. The receptors were sampled from a middle-aged woman in good health. Some clones in this sample may be carry-over from other donors' samples.

The chain combines TRBV6-6 with TRBJ2-1, with 8 bases matching TRBD2. CDR1 and CDR2 (germline): MNHNY, SVGAGI (reference sequence). V dropped 5 bases and J dropped 2; count of bases not matched to a gene: 5. The CDR3 extends over 15 amino acids. The CDR3 DNA reads TGTGCCAGCAGTCCACAGCGGGGGCCCTACAATGAGCAGTTCTTC. Translated: CASSPQRGPYNEQFF.

This clone showed up just a few times. The chain recombines TRBV29-1 with TRBJ2-5, with unresolved D. The CDR3 length is 12 residues. Trimming took 3 bases from V and 5 from J, leaving 10 bases between them. Germline lookup yields CDR1 SQVTM and CDR2 ANQGSEA. CDR3 DNA: TGCAGCGTTGACGCAGAGGCGGAGACCCAGTACTTC. Translating it yields CSVDAEAETQYF.

This clone was picked up a small number of times. V usage is TRBV2 and J usage is TRBJ2-7, with D tentatively TRBD2 (5 bases). Germline CDR1 and CDR2: SNHLY and FYNNEI. V gave up 7 bases and J gave up 3 bases, with 13 bases separating them. This CDR3 region has 13 residues. In nucleotides, the CDR3 is TGTGCCAGCAAACGCGGGCAGGACTACGAGCAGTACTTC. Protein: CASKRGQDYEQYF.

V usage is TRBV28 and J usage is TRBJ2-1; 11 bases match TRBD2. Germline values: CDR1 MDHEN, CDR2 SYDVKM. CDR3 length equals 16 residues. The J segment lost 8 bases and the V segment lost 1 base, leaving 7 bases of the junction unmatched. The CDR3 spells CASSLYIAGGPDEQFF. As DNA, the CDR3 is TGTGCCAGCAGTTTATATATAGCGGGAGGGCCGGATGAGCAGTTCTTC.

CDR3 nucleotide sequence: TGTGCCAGCAGTTTAAGGGGTTCCGGAAACACCATATATTTT. The encoded protein is CASSLRGSGNTIYF. This chain uses TRBV27 with TRBJ1-3, with D perhaps TRBD1 (5 bases). Trimming pared 2 bases from V and 4 bases from J, leaving 9 bases between. Germline loops: CDR1 MNHEY, CDR2 SMNVEV (reference sequence). The CDR3 extends over 14 amino acids.

The chain links TRBV28 to TRBJ1-2; D unresolved. Trimming shortened V by 3 bases and J by 4 bases, and 15 bases separated the two germline ends. Germline loops: CDR1 MDHEN, CDR2 SYDVKM. The CDR3 is 15 residues long. The CDR3 DNA is TGTGCCAGCAGTTTGGCGAGACAAATAGCCTATGGCTACACCTTC. As protein: CASSLARQIAYGYTF.

The CDR3 DNA sequence: TGTGCCAGCAGCAATAGGACTAGTCGACGGTTGGAGACCCAGTACTTC. Protein product: CASSNRTSRRLETQYF. This sequence joins TRBV7-6 and TRBJ2-5; 7 bases line up with TRBD2. CDR3 size: 16 residues. CDR1 and CDR2 from the germline V gene are SGHVS and FNYEAQ. Trimming took 5 bases from V and 5 from J; bases not matched to a gene: 14. The full variable domain, with the rest looked up from reference TRBV7-6 and TRBJ2-5, is GAGVSQSPRYKVTKRGQDVALRCDPISGHVSLYWYRQALGQGPEFLTYFNYEAQQDKSGLPNDRFSAERPEGSISTLTIQRTEQRDSAMYRCASSNRTSRRLETQYFGPGTRLLVL.

The chain uses TRBV4-3 and TRBJ2-5; the match to TRBD2 covers 10 bases. Germline CDR1 LGHNA, CDR2 YSLEER. The CDR3 is 16 residues long. After removal of 3 bases from V and 4 bases from J, the junction contained 8 bases not matched to a gene. This CDR3 is CASSQGLAGAPETQYF. CDR3 in DNA: TGCGCCAGCAGCCAGGGGCTAGCGGGAGCCCCAGAGACCCAGTACTTC.

The chain has TRBV6-4 and TRBJ1-6; D may be TRBD1 (6 bases). V lost 5 bases to trimming and J lost 10 bases, with 12 bases between them. Per the germline V gene, CDR1 is MRHNA and CDR2 is SNTAGT. The CDR3 totals 13 residues. In nucleotides, the CDR3 is TGTGCCAGCAGTTCCGAGGGGGGATCACCCCTCCACTTT. Translating gives CASSSEGGSPLHF.

The rearrangement links TRBV4-1 to TRBJ1-2, with 7 bases fitting TRBD1. This CDR3 region has 15 residues. Unmatched junction bases numbered 5, after V lost 4 bases and J lost 0 bases. Germline CDR1 MGHRA, CDR2 YSYEKL. The CDR3 coding sequence is TGCGCCAGCAGCCCCAGACAGGGTACTAACTATGGCTACACCTTC. Protein: CASSPRQGTNYGYTF.

A word on this clone: One end of the junction fails to match germline, which may point to a read error. The rearrangement links TRBV5-6 to TRBJ2-5, with TRBD1 matching over 7 bases. Per germline, CDR1 SGHDT and CDR2 YYEEEE. The CDR3 runs 14 residues. CDR3 nucleotide sequence: TGTGCCAACAGCTTGTCACAGGGGATGGAGACCCAGTACTTC. This gives the protein CANSLSQGMETQYF.

V and J are TRBV5-1 and TRBJ1-3, with 7 bases matching TRBD1. The V and J ends lost 0 bases and 7 bases, in that order; junction bases with no gene match: 10. This CDR3 region has 16 residues. From germline, CDR1 is SGHRS and CDR2 YFSETQ. The CDR3 DNA reads as TGCGCCAGCAGCTTGGCACCCGGGACAGTCGGGAACACCATATATTTT. Translated, it gives CASSLAPGTVGNTIYF.

This clone was observed at least ten times. Distinct nucleotide sequences in the sample also encode this CDR3. The chain is built from TRBV7-9 and TRBJ1-1; D gene ambiguous. The germline V and J ends were trimmed by 3 bases and 11 bases, with 13 bases remaining between them. Germline V gene lookup returns CDR1 SEHNR and CDR2 FQNEAQ (reference sequence). This CDR3 has 12 amino acids. In nucleotides, the CDR3 is TGTGCCAGCAGCTTGGGCCGGGGAGGGGCTTTCTTT. The encoded protein is CASSLGRGGAFF.

The chain has TRBV19 and TRBJ1-5; no definite D call. The germline gives CDR1 LNHDA, CDR2 SQIVND (reference sequence). CDR3 length: 12 amino acids. V was trimmed by 5 bases and J by 2 bases, leaving 4 bases between them. The CDR3 sequence is CASSGRNQPQHF. The CDR3 DNA follows: TGTGCCAGTAGTGGACGCAATCAGCCCCAGCATTTT. Filled out from reference TRBV19 and TRBJ1-5, the complete variable domain reads DGGITQSPKYLFRKEGQNVTLSCEQNLNHDAMYWYRQDPGQGLRLIYYSQIVNDFQKGDIAEGYSVSREKKESFPLTVTSAQKNPTAFYLCASSGRNQPQHFGDGTRLSIL.

The rearrangement joins TRBV7-2 to TRBJ1-5, with unresolved D. The germline V gene encodes CDR1 SGHTA and CDR2 FQGNSA. This CDR3 has 15 amino acids. Trimming cost V 5 bases and J 3 bases, with 14 bases left between them. CDR3 region: CASSLGGEDNQPQHF. In DNA form, the CDR3 reads TGTGCCAGCAGCCTTGGTGGGGAGGACAATCAGCCCCAGCATTTT.

V and J are TRBV7-2 and TRBJ1-4, with D uncertain. The germline V and J ends were trimmed by 2 bases and 8 bases, with 15 bases remaining between them. This CDR3 has 15 residues. Germline values: CDR1 SGHTA, CDR2 FQGNSA. CDR3 bases: TGTGCCAGCAGCTTAAATCGGTTTCCGGCAGAAAAACTGTTTTTT. This sequence encodes CASSLNRFPAEKLFF. Variable domain in full (rest from reference TRBV7-2 and TRBJ1-4): GAGVSQSPSNKVTEKGKDVELRCDPISGHTALYWYRQSLGQGLEFLIYFQGNSAPDKSGLPSDRFSAERTGGSVSTLTIQRTQQEDSAVYLCASSLNRFPAEKLFFGSGTQLSVL.

This sequence joins TRBV29-1 and TRBJ2-1, with 8 positions matching TRBD1. The CDR3 is 14 residues long. J gave up 3 bases and V 1 base, and 2 bases lay outside the gene matches. The V gene's germline CDR1 is SQVTM and CDR2 ANQGSEA. The CDR3 sequence is CSVEGDRGYNEQFF. The CDR3 nucleotides are TGCAGCGTTGAAGGTGACAGGGGCTACAATGAGCAGTTCTTC.

V and J are TRBV18 and TRBJ2-2; D possibly uses TRBD1 or TRBD2 (5 bases each). The length of the CDR3 is 17 residues. The V gene's germline CDR1 is KGHSH and CDR2 LQKENI. Trimming took 0 bases from V and 4 from J, leaving 15 bases between them. This chain's CDR3 is CASSPPFEGKITGELFF. The CDR3 nucleotides are TGTGCCAGCTCACCACCGTTTGAGGGGAAGATCACCGGGGAGCTGTTTTTT.